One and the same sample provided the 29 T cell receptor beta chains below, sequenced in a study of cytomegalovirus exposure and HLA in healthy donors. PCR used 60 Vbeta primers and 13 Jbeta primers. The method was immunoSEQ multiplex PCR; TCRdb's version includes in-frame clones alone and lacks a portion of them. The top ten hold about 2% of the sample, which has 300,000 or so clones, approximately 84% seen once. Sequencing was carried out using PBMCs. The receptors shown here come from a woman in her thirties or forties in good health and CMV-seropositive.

The chain's CDR3 is CASSEGVGRGNSPLHF. The CDR3, as DNA: TGTGCCAGCAGTGAAGGAGTAGGGCGGGGTAATTCACCCCTCCACTTT. V usage is TRBV6-1 and J usage is TRBJ1-6, with no clear D. The CDR3 runs to 16 residues. Trimming cost V 1 base and J 6 bases, with 13 bases left between them. CDR1 is MNHNS and CDR2 is SASEGT in the germline V gene.

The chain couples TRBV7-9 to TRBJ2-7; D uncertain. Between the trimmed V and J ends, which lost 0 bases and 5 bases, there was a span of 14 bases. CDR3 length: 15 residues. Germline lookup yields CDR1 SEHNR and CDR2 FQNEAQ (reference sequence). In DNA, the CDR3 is TGTGCCAGCAGCTTAGCGTTTCCCCCGTCTAACGAGCAGTACTTC. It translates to CASSLAFPPSNEQYF.

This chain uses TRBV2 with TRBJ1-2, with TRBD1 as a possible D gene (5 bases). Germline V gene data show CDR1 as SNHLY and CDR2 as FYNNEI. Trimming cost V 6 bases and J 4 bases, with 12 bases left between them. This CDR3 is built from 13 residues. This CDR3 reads CASRWGLTYGYTF. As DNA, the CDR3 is TGTGCCAGCAGGTGGGGACTGACCTATGGCTACACCTTC.

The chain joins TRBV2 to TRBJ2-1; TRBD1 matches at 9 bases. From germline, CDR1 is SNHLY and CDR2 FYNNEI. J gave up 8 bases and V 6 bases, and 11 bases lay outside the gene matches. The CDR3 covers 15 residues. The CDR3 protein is CASSAGTGRPYEQFF. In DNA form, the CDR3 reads TGTGCCAGCAGCGCCGGGACAGGGCGACCGTATGAGCAGTTCTTC.

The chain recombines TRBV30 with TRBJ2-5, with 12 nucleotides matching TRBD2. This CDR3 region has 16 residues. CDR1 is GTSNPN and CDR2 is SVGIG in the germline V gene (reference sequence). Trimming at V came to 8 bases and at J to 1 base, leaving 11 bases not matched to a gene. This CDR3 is CASSPGLAGLQETQYF. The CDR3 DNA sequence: TGTGCCAGCTCGCCGGGACTAGCGGGCCTCCAAGAGACCCAGTACTTC.

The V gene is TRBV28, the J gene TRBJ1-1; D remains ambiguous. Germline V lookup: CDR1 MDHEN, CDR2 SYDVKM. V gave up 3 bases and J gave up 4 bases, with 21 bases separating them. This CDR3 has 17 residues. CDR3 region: CASSFIGVVHGGTEAFF. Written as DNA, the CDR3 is TGTGCCAGCAGTTTTATCGGGGTGGTGCATGGAGGCACTGAAGCTTTCTTT.

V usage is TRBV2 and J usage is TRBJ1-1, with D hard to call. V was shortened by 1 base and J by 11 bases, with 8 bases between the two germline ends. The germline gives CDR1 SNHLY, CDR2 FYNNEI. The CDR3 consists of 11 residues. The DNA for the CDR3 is TGTGCCAGCAGTGAAGACGGGGTGGCTTTCTTT. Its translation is CASSEDGVAFF.

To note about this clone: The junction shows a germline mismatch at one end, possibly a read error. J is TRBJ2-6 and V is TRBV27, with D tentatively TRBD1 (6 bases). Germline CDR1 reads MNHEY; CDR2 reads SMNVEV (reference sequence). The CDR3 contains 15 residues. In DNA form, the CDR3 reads TGTGCCAGCAGTTTATGGGGGCCTGGGGCCAACGGCCTGACTTTC. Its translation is CASSLWGPGANGLTF.

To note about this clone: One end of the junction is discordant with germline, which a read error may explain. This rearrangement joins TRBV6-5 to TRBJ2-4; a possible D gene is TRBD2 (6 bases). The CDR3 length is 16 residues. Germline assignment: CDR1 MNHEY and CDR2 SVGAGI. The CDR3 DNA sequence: TGTGCCAGCAGTTACGCCCCGGGGGTAGCCAAAAACAGTCAGTACTTC. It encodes CASSYAPGVAKNSQYF.

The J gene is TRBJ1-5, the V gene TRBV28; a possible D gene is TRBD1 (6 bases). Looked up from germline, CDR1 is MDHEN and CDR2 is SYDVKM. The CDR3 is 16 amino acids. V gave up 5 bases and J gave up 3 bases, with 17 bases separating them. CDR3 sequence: CASSPLGGSFNQPQHF. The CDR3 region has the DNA TGTGCCAGCAGTCCCCTTGGGGGCAGCTTCAATCAGCCCCAGCATTTT.

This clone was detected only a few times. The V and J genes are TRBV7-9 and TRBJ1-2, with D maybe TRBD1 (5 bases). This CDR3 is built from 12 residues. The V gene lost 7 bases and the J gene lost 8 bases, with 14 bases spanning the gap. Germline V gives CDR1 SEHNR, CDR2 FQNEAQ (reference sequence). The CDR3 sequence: CASIAPGLGYTF. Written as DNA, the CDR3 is TGTGCCAGCATCGCGCCGGGACTGGGCTACACCTTC.

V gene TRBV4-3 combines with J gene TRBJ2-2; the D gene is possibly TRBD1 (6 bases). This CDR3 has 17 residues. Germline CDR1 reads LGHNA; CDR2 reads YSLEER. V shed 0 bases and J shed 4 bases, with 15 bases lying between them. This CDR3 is CASSQDLNRAATGELFF. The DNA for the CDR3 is TGCGCCAGCAGCCAAGATTTGAACAGGGCGGCCACCGGGGAGCTGTTTTTT.

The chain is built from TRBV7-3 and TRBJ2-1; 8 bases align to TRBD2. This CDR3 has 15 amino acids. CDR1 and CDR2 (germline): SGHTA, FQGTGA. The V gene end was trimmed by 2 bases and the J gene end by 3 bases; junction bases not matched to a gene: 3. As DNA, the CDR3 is TGTGCCAGCAGCTTATTTACTAGCGGCTACAATGAGCAGTTCTTC. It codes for CASSLFTSGYNEQFF.

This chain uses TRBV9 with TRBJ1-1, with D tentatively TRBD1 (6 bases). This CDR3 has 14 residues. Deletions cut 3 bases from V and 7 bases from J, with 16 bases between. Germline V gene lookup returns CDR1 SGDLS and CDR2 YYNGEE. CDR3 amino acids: CASSGPAGAVEAFF. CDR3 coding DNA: TGTGCCAGCAGCGGACCGGCGGGGGCGGTTGAAGCTTTCTTT.

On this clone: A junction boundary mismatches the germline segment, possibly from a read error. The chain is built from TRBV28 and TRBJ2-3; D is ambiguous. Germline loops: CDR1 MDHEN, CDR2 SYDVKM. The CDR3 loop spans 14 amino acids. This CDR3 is CASSFTMSIDTQYF. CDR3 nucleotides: TGTGCCAGCAGTTTCACCATGAGCATAGATACGCAGTATTTT.

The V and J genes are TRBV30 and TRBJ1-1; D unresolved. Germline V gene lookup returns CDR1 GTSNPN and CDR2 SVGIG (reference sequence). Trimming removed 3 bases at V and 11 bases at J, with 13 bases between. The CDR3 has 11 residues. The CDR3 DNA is TGTGCCTGGAGCCTCCCGGGGTTTGCTTTCTTT. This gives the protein CAWSLPGFAFF. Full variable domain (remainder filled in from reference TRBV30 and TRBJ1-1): SQTIHQWPATLVQPVGSPLSLECTVEGTSNPNLYWYRQAAGRGLQLLFYSVGIGQISSEVPQNLSASRPQDRQFILSSKKLLLSDSGFYLCAWSLPGFAFFGQGTRLTVV.

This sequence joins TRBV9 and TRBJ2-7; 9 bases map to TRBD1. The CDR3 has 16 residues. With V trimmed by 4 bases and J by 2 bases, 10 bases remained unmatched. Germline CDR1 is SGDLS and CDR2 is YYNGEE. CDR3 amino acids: CASSPLGGQGPYEQYF. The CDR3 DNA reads TGTGCCAGCAGCCCCCTAGGGGGACAGGGACCCTACGAGCAGTACTTC.

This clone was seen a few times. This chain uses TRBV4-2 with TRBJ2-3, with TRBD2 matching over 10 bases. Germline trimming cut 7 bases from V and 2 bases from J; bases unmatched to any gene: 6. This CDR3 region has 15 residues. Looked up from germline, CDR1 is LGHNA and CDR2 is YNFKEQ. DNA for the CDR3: TGTGCCAGCAACGAGCGGGAGGGCTCCACAGATACGCAGTATTTT. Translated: CASNEREGSTDTQYF.

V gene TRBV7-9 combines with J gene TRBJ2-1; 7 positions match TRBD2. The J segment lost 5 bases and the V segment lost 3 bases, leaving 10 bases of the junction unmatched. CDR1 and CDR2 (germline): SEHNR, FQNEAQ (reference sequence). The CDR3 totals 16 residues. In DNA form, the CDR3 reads TGTGCCAGCAGCTTCTCCGGGGCCGGGGGGAACAATGAGCAGTTCTTC. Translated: CASSFSGAGGNNEQFF. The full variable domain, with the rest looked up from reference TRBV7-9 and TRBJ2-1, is DTGVSQNPRHKITKRGQNVTFRCDPISEHNRLYWYRQTLGQGPEFLTYFQNEAQLEKSRLLSDRFSAERPKGSFSTLEIQRTEQGDSAMYLCASSFSGAGGNNEQFFGPGTRLTVL.

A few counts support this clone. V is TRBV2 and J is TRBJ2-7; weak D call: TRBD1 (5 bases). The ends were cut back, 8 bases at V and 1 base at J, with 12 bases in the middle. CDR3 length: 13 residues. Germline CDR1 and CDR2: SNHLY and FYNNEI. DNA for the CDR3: TGTGCCAGCTTCAGGGCAGAATCCTACGAGCAGTACTTC. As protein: CASFRAESYEQYF.

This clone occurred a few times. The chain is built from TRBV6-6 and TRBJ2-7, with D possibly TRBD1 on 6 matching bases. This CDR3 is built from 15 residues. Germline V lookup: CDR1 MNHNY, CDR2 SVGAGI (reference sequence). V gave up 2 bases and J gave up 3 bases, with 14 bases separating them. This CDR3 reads CASSYPRTEVYEQYF. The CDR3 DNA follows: TGTGCCAGCAGTTACCCCCGGACAGAGGTCTACGAGCAGTACTTC.

The CDR3 coding sequence is TGTGCCAGTAGTCTACTCGCGGGGACTGGCTATGGCTACACCTTC. Encoded protein: CASSLLAGTGYGYTF. This rearrangement joins TRBV19 to TRBJ1-2; a weak D match, TRBD1 (5 bases). The V end lost 5 bases, the J end lost 4 bases, and 17 bases lay between the germline ends. The length of the CDR3 is 15 residues. CDR1 and CDR2 (germline): LNHDA, SQIVND (reference sequence).

CDR3 in amino acids: CASSPPLAGYNEQFF. The CDR3 nucleotides read TGTGCCAGCAGCCCTCCACTAGCGGGGTACAATGAGCAGTTCTTC. The V gene is TRBV7-8, the J gene TRBJ2-1, with TRBD2 identical over 10 bases. Germline assignment: CDR1 SGHVS and CDR2 FQNEAQ. Trimming at V came to 5 bases and at J to 4 bases, leaving 5 bases not matched to a gene. The length of the CDR3 is 15 residues.

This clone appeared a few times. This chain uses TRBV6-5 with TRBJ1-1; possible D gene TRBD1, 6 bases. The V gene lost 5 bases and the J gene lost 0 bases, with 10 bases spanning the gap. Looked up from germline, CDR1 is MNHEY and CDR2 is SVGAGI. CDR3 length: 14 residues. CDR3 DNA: TGTGCCAGCAGTCCCGGGGACATGAACACTGAAGCTTTCTTT. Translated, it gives CASSPGDMNTEAFF.

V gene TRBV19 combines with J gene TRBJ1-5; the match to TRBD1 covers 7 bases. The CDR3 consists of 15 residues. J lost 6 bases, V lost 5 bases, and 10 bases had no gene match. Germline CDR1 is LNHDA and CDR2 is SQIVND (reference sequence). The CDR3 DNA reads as TGTGCCAGTAGTTCGGACAGGTTGGACAGTCAGCCCCAGCATTTT. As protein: CASSSDRLDSQPQHF.

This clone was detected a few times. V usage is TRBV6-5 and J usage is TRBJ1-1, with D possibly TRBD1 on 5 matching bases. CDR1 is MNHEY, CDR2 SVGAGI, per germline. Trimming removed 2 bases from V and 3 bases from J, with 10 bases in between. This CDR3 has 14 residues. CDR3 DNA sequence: TGTGCCAGCAGTTACGTTAACAGGTACACTGAAGCTTTCTTT. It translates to CASSYVNRYTEAFF.

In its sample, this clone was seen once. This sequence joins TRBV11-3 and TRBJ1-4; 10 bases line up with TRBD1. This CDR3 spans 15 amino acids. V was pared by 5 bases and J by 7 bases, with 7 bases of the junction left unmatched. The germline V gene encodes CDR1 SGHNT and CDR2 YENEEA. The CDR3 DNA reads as TGTGCCAGCAGCCCAAGACAGGGGGCGTTTGAAAAACTGTTTTTT. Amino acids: CASSPRQGAFEKLFF.

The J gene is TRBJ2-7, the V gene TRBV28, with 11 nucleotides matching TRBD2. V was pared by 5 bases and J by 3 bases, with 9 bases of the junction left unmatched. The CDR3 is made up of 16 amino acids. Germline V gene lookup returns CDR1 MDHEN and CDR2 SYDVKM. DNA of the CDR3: TGTGCCAGCAGTCCGCCACTCGGGACTAGCGGCTACGAGCAGTACTTC. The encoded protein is CASSPPLGTSGYEQYF.

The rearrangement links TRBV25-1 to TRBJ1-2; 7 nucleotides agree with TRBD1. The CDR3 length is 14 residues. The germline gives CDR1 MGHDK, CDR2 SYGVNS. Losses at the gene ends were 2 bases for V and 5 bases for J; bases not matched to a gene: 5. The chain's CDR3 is CASSERGRGYGYTF. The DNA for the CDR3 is TGTGCCAGCAGTGAAAGGGGGCGAGGATATGGCTACACCTTC.